This T cell receptor (beta chain) stems from a study of cytomegalovirus exposure and HLA in healthy donors. Study-level background: Some 200 million T cells yielded over 90 million unique TCR beta sequences in earlier analysis.

General observations from the study: The authors considered a cluster of highly shared sequence variants likely to be a sequencing artifact. Trimming of TCR beta V- and J-genes showed a link, identified in a later analysis, to a missense DCLRE1C variant.

The PCR employed 60 Vbeta primers together with 13 Jbeta primers. Assay used: immunoSEQ multiplex PCR; TCRdb lists only in-frame clones, some missing. The data contain about 170,000 clones, 80% of them singletons. This clone occurred a few times. Its antigen is not known. The CDR3 contains 15 residues. V dropped 8 bases and J dropped 4; count of bases not matched to a gene: 8. The germline gives CDR1 SGHTA, CDR2 FQGNSA. The sample consisted of PBMCs. The TCR sequence derives from a woman between 45 and 60 years old in good health and CMV-seropositive. V gene TRBV7-2 combines with J gene TRBJ2-1, with TRBD2 matching over 10 bases. The CDR3 DNA reads as TGTGCCAGCGGGCCTCGGACTAGCGGATACAATGAGCAGTTCTTC. Its translation: CASGPRTSGYNEQFF.